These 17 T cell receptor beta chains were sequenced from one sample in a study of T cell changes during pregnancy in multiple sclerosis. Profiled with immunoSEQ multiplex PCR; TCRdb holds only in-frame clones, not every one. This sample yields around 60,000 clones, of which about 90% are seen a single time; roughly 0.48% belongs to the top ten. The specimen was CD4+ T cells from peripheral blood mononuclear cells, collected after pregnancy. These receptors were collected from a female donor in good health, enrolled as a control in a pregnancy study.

CDR3 nucleotides: TGTGCCAGCAGTTACCCCCAAGGAGGTGAAGCTTTCTTT. Its protein is CASSYPQGGEAFF. V is TRBV6-5 and J is TRBJ1-1; D remains ambiguous. The germline V gene has CDR1 MNHEY and CDR2 SVGAGI. V was cut by 2 bases and J by 7 bases, with 11 bases left in between. This CDR3 has 13 residues.

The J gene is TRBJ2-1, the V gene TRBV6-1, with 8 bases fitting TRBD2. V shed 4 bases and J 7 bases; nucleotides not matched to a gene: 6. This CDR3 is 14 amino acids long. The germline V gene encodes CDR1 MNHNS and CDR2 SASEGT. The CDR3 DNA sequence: TGTGCCAGCAGTGCGGGGGGGCAGGGAAATGAGCAGTTCTTC. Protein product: CASSAGGQGNEQFF.

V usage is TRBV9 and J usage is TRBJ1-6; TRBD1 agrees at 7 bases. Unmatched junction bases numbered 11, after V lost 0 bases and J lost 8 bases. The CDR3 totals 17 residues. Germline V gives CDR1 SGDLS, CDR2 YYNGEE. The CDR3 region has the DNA TGTGCCAGCAGCGTAGCCGCGTCAGGGGGTCACCATTCACCCCTCCACTTT. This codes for CASSVAASGGHHSPLHF.

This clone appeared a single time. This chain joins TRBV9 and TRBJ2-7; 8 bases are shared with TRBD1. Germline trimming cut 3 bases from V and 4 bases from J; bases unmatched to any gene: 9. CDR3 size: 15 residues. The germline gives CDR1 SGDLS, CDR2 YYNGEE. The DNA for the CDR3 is TGTGCCAGCAGCGCAACCGGGACAGGAGAATACGAGCAGTACTTC. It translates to CASSATGTGEYEQYF.

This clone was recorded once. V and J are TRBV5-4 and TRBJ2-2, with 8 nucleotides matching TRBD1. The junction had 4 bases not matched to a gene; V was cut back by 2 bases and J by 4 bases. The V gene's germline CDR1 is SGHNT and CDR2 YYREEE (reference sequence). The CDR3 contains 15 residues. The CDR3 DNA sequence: TGTGCCAGCAGCTTCCGGACAGGGAGCACCGGGGAGCTGTTTTTT. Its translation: CASSFRTGSTGELFF.

In DNA, the CDR3 is TGTGCCAGCAGCCCGCAGGGACTAGCTTTAGAGACCCAGTACTTC. This encodes CASSPQGLALETQYF. V usage is TRBV7-3 and J usage is TRBJ2-5; the match to TRBD2 covers 9 bases. Germline V gene sequence: CDR1 SGHTA, CDR2 FQGTGA. This CDR3 spans 15 amino acids. J was trimmed by 4 bases and V by 5 bases; bases with no gene match: 8.

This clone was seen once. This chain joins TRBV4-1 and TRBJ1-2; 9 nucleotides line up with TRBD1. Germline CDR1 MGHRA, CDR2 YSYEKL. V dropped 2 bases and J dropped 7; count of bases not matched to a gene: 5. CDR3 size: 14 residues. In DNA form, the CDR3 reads TGCGCCAGCAGCCAACCTGGGACAGGGAGTGGCTACACCTTC. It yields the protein CASSQPGTGSGYTF.

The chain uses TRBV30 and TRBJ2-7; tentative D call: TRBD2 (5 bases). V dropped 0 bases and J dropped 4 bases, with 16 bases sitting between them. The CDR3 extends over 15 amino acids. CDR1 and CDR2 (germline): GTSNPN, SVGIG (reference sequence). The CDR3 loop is CAWSVGRGSEYEQYF. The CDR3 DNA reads TGTGCCTGGAGTGTGGGCCGGGGTTCCGAATACGAGCAGTACTTC.

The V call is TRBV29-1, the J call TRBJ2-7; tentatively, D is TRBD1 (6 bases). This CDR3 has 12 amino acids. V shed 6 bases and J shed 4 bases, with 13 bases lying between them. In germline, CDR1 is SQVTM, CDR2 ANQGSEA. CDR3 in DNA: TGCAGCGTCTCACAGGGTGTGTACGAGCAGTACTTC. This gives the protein CSVSQGVYEQYF.

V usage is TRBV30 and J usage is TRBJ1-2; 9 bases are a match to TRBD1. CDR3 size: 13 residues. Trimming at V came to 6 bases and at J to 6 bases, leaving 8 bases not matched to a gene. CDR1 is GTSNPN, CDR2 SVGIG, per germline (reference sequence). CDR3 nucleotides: TGTGCCTGTCCGGGACAGGGTGTCAATGGCTACACCTTC. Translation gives CACPGQGVNGYTF.

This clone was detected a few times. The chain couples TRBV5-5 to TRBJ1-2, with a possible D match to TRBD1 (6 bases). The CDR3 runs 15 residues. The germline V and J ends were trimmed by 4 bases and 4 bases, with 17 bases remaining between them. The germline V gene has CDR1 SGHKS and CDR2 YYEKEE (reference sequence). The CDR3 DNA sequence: TGTGCCAGCAGCCTCCAACGGACAGAATTCTATGGCTACACCTTC. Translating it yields CASSLQRTEFYGYTF.

The CDR3 DNA reads TGTGCCAGCTCACCCTGGGCGGAAAGGACACTCTCTGGGGCCAACGTCCTGACTTTC. Translation gives CASSPWAERTLSGANVLTF. The chain combines TRBV18 with TRBJ2-6; tentative D call: TRBD1 (5 bases). The CDR3 has 19 residues. V lost 3 bases to trimming and J lost 0 bases, with 18 bases between them. Germline CDR1 reads KGHSH; CDR2 reads LQKENI.

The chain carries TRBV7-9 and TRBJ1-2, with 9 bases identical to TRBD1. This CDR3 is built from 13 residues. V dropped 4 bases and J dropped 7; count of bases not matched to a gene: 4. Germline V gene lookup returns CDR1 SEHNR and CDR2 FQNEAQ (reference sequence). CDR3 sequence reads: CASSSGTGTGYTF. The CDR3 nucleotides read TGTGCCAGCAGCTCTGGGACAGGGACTGGCTACACCTTC.

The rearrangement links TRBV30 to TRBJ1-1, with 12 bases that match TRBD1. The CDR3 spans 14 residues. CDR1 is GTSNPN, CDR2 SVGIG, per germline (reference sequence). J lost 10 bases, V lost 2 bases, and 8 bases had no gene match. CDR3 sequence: CAWSLGDRGPVAFF. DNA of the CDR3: TGTGCCTGGAGTTTAGGGGACAGGGGGCCGGTAGCTTTCTTT.

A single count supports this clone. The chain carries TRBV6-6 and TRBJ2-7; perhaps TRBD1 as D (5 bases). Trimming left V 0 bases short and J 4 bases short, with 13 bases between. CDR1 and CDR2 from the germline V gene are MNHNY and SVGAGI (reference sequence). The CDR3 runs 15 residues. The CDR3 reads CASSYSRGLGYEQYF. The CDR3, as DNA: TGTGCCAGCAGTTACTCAAGGGGATTAGGGTACGAGCAGTACTTC.

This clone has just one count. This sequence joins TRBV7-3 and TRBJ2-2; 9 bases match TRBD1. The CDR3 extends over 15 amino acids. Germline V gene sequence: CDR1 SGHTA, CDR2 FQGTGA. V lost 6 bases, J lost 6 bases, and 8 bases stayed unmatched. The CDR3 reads CASSYTGGAPGELFF. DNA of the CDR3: TGTGCCAGCAGTTATACAGGGGGCGCCCCCGGGGAGCTGTTTTTT.

CDR3 loop: CASRTGASTDTQYF. The CDR3 DNA sequence: TGTGCCAGCCGGACAGGCGCTAGCACAGATACGCAGTATTTT. The rearrangement uses TRBV2 and TRBJ2-3; 7 bases match TRBD1. This CDR3 is 14 amino acids long. Germline CDR1 and CDR2: SNHLY and FYNNEI. J was trimmed by 0 bases and V by 8 bases; bases with no gene match: 5.